The 32 T cell receptor beta chains in this list originate from one sample, sequenced in a study of OX40 agonist ivuxolimab in advanced cancers. Using immunoSEQ multiplex PCR, the repertoire was profiled, and TCRdb retains in-frame clones only, with some absent. The profile covers about 27,000 clones, with approximately 78% appearing a single time and roughly a fifth taken by the ten largest. The sequences come from CD4+ or CD8+ T cells sorted from blood, collected in a trial of the OX40 agonist ivuxolimab. The receptor set was obtained from an adult with an advanced solid tumor such as melanoma, head and neck, liver or kidney cancer.

V gene TRBV30 combines with J gene TRBJ1-6; D may be TRBD1 (6 bases). There are 15 residues in the CDR3. The germline V gene has CDR1 GTSNPN and CDR2 SVGIG (reference sequence). V lost 0 bases to trimming and J lost 6 bases, with 12 bases between them. CDR3 residues: CAWSVRARGNSPLHF. The CDR3 region has the DNA TGTGCCTGGAGTGTACGTGCCAGGGGTAATTCACCCCTCCACTTT. The full variable domain, with the rest looked up from reference TRBV30 and TRBJ1-6, is SQTIHQWPATLVQPVGSPLSLECTVEGTSNPNLYWYRQAAGRGLQLLFYSVGIGQISSEVPQNLSASRPQDRQFILSSKKLLLSDSGFYLCAWSVRARGNSPLHFGNGTRLTVT.

On this clone: A junction end diverges from the germline sequence, so it may reflect a read error. The chain links TRBV5-3 to TRBJ2-7, with TRBD2 matching over 7 bases. TRBV5-3 is recorded as an ORF, its role being uncertain. This CDR3 is 11 amino acids long. In nucleotides, the CDR3 is TGTGCCAGCAGCCAGGCGAAGGGACTATTATTC. It codes for CASSQAKGLLF.

V is TRBV13 and J is TRBJ1-4; no clear D gene. The CDR3 extends over 14 amino acids. The V end was cut by 3 bases, the J end by 2 bases, with 7 bases between. Germline V gene lookup returns CDR1 PRHDT and CDR2 FYEKMQ (reference sequence). In DNA form, the CDR3 reads TGTGCCAGCAGCTTGGTGGGGACTAATGAAAAACTGTTTTTT. It yields the protein CASSLVGTNEKLFF.

The V and J genes are TRBV11-2 and TRBJ2-4, with D hard to call. The CDR3 totals 12 residues. Looked up from germline, CDR1 is SGHAT and CDR2 is FQNNGV. V shed 0 bases and J shed 7 bases, with 4 bases lying between them. The CDR3 region is CASSLEGNIQYF. In DNA, the CDR3 is TGTGCCAGCAGCTTAGAAGGGAACATTCAGTACTTC.

This chain joins TRBV2 and TRBJ2-3; D ambiguous. This CDR3 has 11 residues. The V end lost 6 bases, the J end lost 11 bases, and 12 bases lay between the germline ends. The V gene's germline CDR1 is SNHLY and CDR2 FYNNEI. The CDR3 DNA sequence: TGTGCCAGCAGCCAGAGTATGGGGCAGTATTTT. Protein product: CASSQSMGQYF. Variable domain in full (rest from reference TRBV2 and TRBJ2-3): EPEVTQTPSHQVTQMGQEVILRCVPISNHLYFYWYRQILGQKVEFLVSFYNNEISEKSEIFDDQFSVERPDGSNFTLKIRSTKLEDSAMYFCASSQSMGQYFGPGTRLTVL.

The rearrangement joins TRBV11-2 to TRBJ2-1, with 8 bases fitting TRBD2. Germline trimming cut 0 bases from V and 5 bases from J; bases unmatched to any gene: 3. The CDR3 has 15 amino acids. CDR1 and CDR2 from the germline V gene are SGHAT and FQNNGV. This CDR3 reads CASSLEAGDHNEQFF. The CDR3 DNA follows: TGTGCCAGCAGCTTAGAAGCGGGAGACCACAATGAGCAGTTCTTC.

This chain connects TRBV9 to TRBJ1-1, with D perhaps matching TRBD1 (5 bases). The germline gives CDR1 SGDLS, CDR2 YYNGEE. Trimming removed 0 bases at V and 0 bases at J, with 9 bases between. This CDR3 region has 15 residues. The CDR3 coding sequence is TGTGCCAGCAGCGTAGGGGCGGGGGTGAACACTGAAGCTTTCTTT. It codes for CASSVGAGVNTEAFF.

This clone has more than one count but fewer than ten. V and J are TRBV28 and TRBJ1-5; 8 nucleotides agree with TRBD1. Germline V lookup: CDR1 MDHEN, CDR2 SYDVKM. This CDR3 has 16 residues. With 4 bases clipped from V and 0 bases from J, the junction kept 5 bases outside the gene matches. CDR3 loop: CASSSLDRDSNQPQHF. CDR3 DNA: TGTGCCAGCAGTTCCCTGGACAGGGATAGCAATCAGCCCCAGCATTTT.

The gene calls are TRBV6-5 and TRBJ2-7, with TRBD2 as a possible D gene (6 bases). The CDR3 contains 15 residues. V lost 0 bases, J lost 1 base, and 10 bases lay in between. Germline CDR1 reads MNHEY; CDR2 reads SVGAGI. As DNA, the CDR3 is TGTGCCAGCAGTTACTCCCGCGGGGTGTCCTACGAGCAGTACTTC. Translation gives CASSYSRGVSYEQYF.

The chain links TRBV25-1 to TRBJ1-3; the match to TRBD1 covers 7 bases. The V segment lost 3 bases and the J segment 4 bases; nucleotides outside the gene matches: 3. Germline CDR1 reads MGHDK; CDR2 reads SYGVNS. This CDR3 region has 14 residues. The CDR3 DNA follows: TGTGCCAGCAGTGACTTAGGGGGCGGAAACACCATATATTTT. It codes for CASSDLGGGNTIYF.

This clone has just one count. The chain couples TRBV6-6 to TRBJ2-1; 8 bases map to TRBD2. The trim removed 4 bases at V and 8 bases at J, leaving 13 bases unmatched. The CDR3 has 16 amino acids. Germline CDR1 is MNHNY and CDR2 is SVGAGI (reference sequence). CDR3 bases: TGTGCCAGCAGTTTACCTCGGGGGACTAGTGGCGATGAGCAGTTCTTC. This encodes CASSLPRGTSGDEQFF.

This chain links TRBV13 with TRBJ2-1; 14 bases are shared with TRBD2. V was clipped by 5 bases and J by 6 bases; unmatched bases: 3. Germline V gene sequence: CDR1 PRHDT, CDR2 FYEKMQ (reference sequence). CDR3 length: 15 amino acids. The CDR3 nucleotides are TGTGCCAGCAGCGCCGGGACTAGCGGGAGCAATGAGCAGTTCTTC. Translation: CASSAGTSGSNEQFF.

This chain connects TRBV5-4 to TRBJ2-3, with TRBD2 matching over 8 bases. CDR3 size: 16 residues. With V trimmed by 7 bases and J by 4 bases, 14 bases remained unmatched. Germline CDR1 reads SGHNT; CDR2 reads YYREEE (reference sequence). The CDR3 DNA reads TGTGCCAGCTTCATTATCACGGGGGGGCAGGCAGATACGCAGTATTTT. Translating it yields CASFIITGGQADTQYF.

The chain has TRBV5-1 and TRBJ1-4, with D possibly TRBD1 on 6 matching bases. V dropped 4 bases and J dropped 6 bases, with 19 bases sitting between them. The CDR3 has 16 residues. Germline V gene sequence: CDR1 SGHRS, CDR2 YFSETQ. The CDR3 sequence is CASSRSQGRGDEKLFF. The CDR3 DNA reads TGCGCCAGCAGCAGATCCCAGGGCAGGGGCGATGAAAAACTGTTTTTT.

The V and J genes are TRBV27 and TRBJ2-2; D is perhaps TRBD2 (6 bases). The V gene lost 4 bases and the J gene lost 5 bases, with 14 bases spanning the gap. The CDR3 contains 15 residues. Germline loops: CDR1 MNHEY, CDR2 SMNVEV (reference sequence). CDR3 in DNA: TGTGCCAGCAGTTCGTCCCGGGACTTTACCGGGGAGCTGTTTTTT. Translating gives CASSSSRDFTGELFF.

This clone was found once. An end of the junction differs from the germline gene, which may be a read error. The CDR3 loop is CASSQDPTGAGNTIYF. The CDR3 bases are TGCGCCAGCAGCCAAGACCCGACAGGGGCTGGAAACACCATATATTTT. The V gene is TRBV5-4, the J gene TRBJ1-3; TRBD1 matches at 8 bases. The germline V gene encodes CDR1 SGHNT and CDR2 YYREEE (reference sequence). The length of the CDR3 is 16 residues.

The chain uses TRBV5-4 and TRBJ2-7; no reliable D call. CDR1 SGHNT and CDR2 YYREEE come from the germline V gene (reference sequence). This CDR3 spans 13 amino acids. V gave up 1 base and J gave up 6 bases, with 11 bases separating them. The CDR3 here is CASSLSPSSEQYF. CDR3 nucleotides: TGTGCCAGCAGCTTGTCTCCAAGTAGCGAGCAGTACTTC.

J is TRBJ2-5 and V is TRBV13; D uncertain. The germline V gene has CDR1 PRHDT and CDR2 FYEKMQ (reference sequence). The V and J ends lost 5 bases and 4 bases respectively, with 11 bases between them. The CDR3 runs to 13 residues. The chain's CDR3 is CASSPRMGETQYF. CDR3 DNA: TGTGCCAGCAGCCCCCGGATGGGAGAGACCCAGTACTTC. Using reference TRBV13 and TRBJ2-5 for the parts outside the CDR3, the full variable domain is AAGVIQSPRHLIKEKRETATLKCYPIPRHDTVYWYQQGPGQDPQFLISFYEKMQSDKGSIPDRFSAQQFSDYHSELNMSSLELGDSALYFCASSPRMGETQYFGPGTRLLVL.

This clone rates as medium-sized. The V gene is TRBV9, the J gene TRBJ2-2; no clear D. V dropped 0 bases and J dropped 4 bases, with 10 bases sitting between them. CDR1 is SGDLS, CDR2 YYNGEE, per germline. The CDR3 length is 15 residues. The CDR3: CASSVEGEFTGELFF. The CDR3 DNA follows: TGTGCCAGCAGCGTAGAGGGCGAGTTCACCGGGGAGCTGTTTTTT.

The V gene is TRBV4-1, the J gene TRBJ1-2, with D tentatively TRBD1 (5 bases). The V and J ends lost 0 bases and 4 bases respectively, with 15 bases between them. The CDR3 totals 16 residues. Germline lookup yields CDR1 MGHRA and CDR2 YSYEKL. The CDR3 bases are TGCGCCAGCAGCCAAGACCCACAGCCAACAGGCTATGGCTACACCTTC. It codes for CASSQDPQPTGYGYTF.

J is TRBJ1-3 and V is TRBV5-8, with D tentatively TRBD1 (5 bases). CDR3 length equals 15 residues. V lost 2 bases to trimming and J lost 4 bases, with 13 bases between them. Per the germline V gene, CDR1 is SGHTS and CDR2 is YDEGEE. The CDR3 sequence is CASSFRGELGNTIYF. The DNA for the CDR3 is TGTGCCAGCAGCTTCCGGGGGGAACTCGGAAACACCATATATTTT.

Turning to this clone: A much larger clonotype is one base distant, so this may be a read error. The chain links TRBV6-4 to TRBJ1-6, with D hard to call. V was trimmed by 0 bases and J by 5 bases, leaving 8 bases between them. This CDR3 has 15 amino acids. CDR1 and CDR2 from the germline V gene are MRHNA and SNTAGT. CDR3 DNA sequence: TGTGCCAGCAGTGACTCGAACAGCCATAATTCACCCCTCCACTTT. As protein: CASSDSNSHNSPLHF.

The rearrangement links TRBV13 to TRBJ2-7; 7 bases are shared with TRBD1. V was pared by 1 base and J by 0 bases, with 6 bases of the junction left unmatched. The CDR3 covers 16 residues. Looked up from germline, CDR1 is PRHDT and CDR2 is FYEKMQ (reference sequence). The CDR3 DNA follows: TGTGCCAGCAGCTTAGTCGGGACAGCAGGCTCCTACGAGCAGTACTTC. Amino acid sequence: CASSLVGTAGSYEQYF.

This rearrangement joins TRBV7-9 to TRBJ1-4; 7 bases are a match to TRBD1. The CDR3 contains 15 residues. Germline CDR1 reads SEHNR; CDR2 reads FQNEAQ (reference sequence). V was clipped by 5 bases and J by 3 bases; unmatched bases: 6. CDR3 bases: TGTGCCAGCAGCCCTCCCGGGACAGCTAATGAAAAACTGTTTTTT. This sequence encodes CASSPPGTANEKLFF.

V gene TRBV5-4 combines with J gene TRBJ1-2; D may be TRBD1 (5 bases). The CDR3 is 14 amino acids. In germline, CDR1 is SGHNT, CDR2 YYREEE (reference sequence). The V gene lost 4 bases and the J gene lost 0 bases, with 10 bases spanning the gap. CDR3 DNA: TGTGCCAGCAGCCCAGGGTACGCTAACTATGGCTACACCTTC. This encodes CASSPGYANYGYTF.

This clone was detected only a few times. The chain carries TRBV21-1 and TRBJ1-2. TRBV21-1 is a known pseudogene. This CDR3 region has 17 residues. CDR3 sequence: CASSKIVGCLGNYGYTF. The CDR3 bases are TGTGCCAGCAGCAAAATCGTGGGGTGTTTAGGTAACTATGGCTACACCTTC.

There are a few counts of this clone. The chain carries TRBV11-2 and TRBJ2-1, with TRBD2 identical over 13 bases. The CDR3 runs 15 residues. The germline gives CDR1 SGHAT, CDR2 FQNNGV. V gave up 5 bases and J gave up 9 bases; unmatched junction bases: 7. CDR3 nucleotide sequence: TGTGCCAGCAGCACGACTAGCGGGAGGTCGGTTGAGCAGTTCTTC. It specifies CASSTTSGRSVEQFF.

In this sample, this clone turned up once. The chain couples TRBV5-6 to TRBJ1-1; weak D call: TRBD1 (6 bases). V shed 4 bases and J shed 5 bases, with 18 bases lying between them. The V gene's germline CDR1 is SGHDT and CDR2 YYEEEE. The CDR3 has 15 amino acids. The CDR3 spells CASSPASRGWTEAFF. The CDR3 DNA reads TGTGCCAGCAGCCCTGCCAGCAGGGGATGGACTGAAGCTTTCTTT.

This chain uses TRBV7-9 with TRBJ1-1; D is possibly TRBD1 (6 bases). V lost 5 bases and J lost 2, with 12 bases in between. The CDR3 is 14 residues long. Germline V lookup: CDR1 SEHNR, CDR2 FQNEAQ (reference sequence). The CDR3 sequence is CASSAQGFNTEAFF. CDR3 DNA sequence: TGTGCCAGCAGCGCCCAGGGGTTTAACACTGAAGCTTTCTTT.

The chain links TRBV4-1 to TRBJ2-4, with a weak D call TRBD2 (6 bases). CDR3 length: 16 residues. CDR1 is MGHRA and CDR2 is YSYEKL in the germline V gene. V shed 3 bases and J shed 6 bases, with 18 bases lying between them. CDR3 sequence (DNA): TGCGCCAGCAGCCATCCCTGGGCCGGAGGGGCAAACATTCAGTACTTC. Its translation is CASSHPWAGGANIQYF.

In this sample, this clone turned up once. The chain couples TRBV10-3 to TRBJ2-3; D possibly corresponds to TRBD1 (6 bases). This CDR3 region has 15 residues. Germline CDR1 and CDR2: ENHRY and SYGVKD. V was trimmed by 2 bases and J by 3 bases, leaving 12 bases between them. CDR3 sequence (DNA): TGTGCCATCAGTGAGAAGGACCAGGGGACAGATACGCAGTATTTT. Its translation is CAISEKDQGTDTQYF.

V and J are TRBV29-1 and TRBJ2-1; D remains unclear. Germline V gene data show CDR1 as SQVTM and CDR2 as ANQGSEA. V was cut by 0 bases and J by 6 bases, with 6 bases left in between. This CDR3 is 12 amino acids long. The CDR3 bases are TGCAGCGTTGAAGATCGAGTCAATGAGCAGTTCTTC. Its translation: CSVEDRVNEQFF.